The 8 T cell receptor beta chains given below trace back to one sample, sequenced in a study of Graves' ophthalmopathy and Graves' hyperthyroidism (dated by TCRdb to about 2018). Sequencing was carried out with an Illumina HiSeq 2000. For repertoire sequencing, the TCR beta CDR3 regions were amplified from RNA transcripts. The first round of RT-PCR was done with HTBI primers and the Qiagen OneStep RT-PCR kit, and was followed by a second round of multiplex PCR, then size selection and purification. TCRdb trimmed public reads at Q25 via fastp, called clones via MiXCR and kept in-frame beta chains. Each record represents a unique CDR3 protein, reported with the most common genes and DNA among its rows. In this sample the table shows more than 1,000,000 distinct CDR3 sequences, 35% to 40% of which occur a single time. The ten largest clones capture more than 9.5% of the sample. Input material: peripheral blood or thyroid tissue (not recorded which). These receptors came from an adult man with Graves' hyperthyroidism.

The chain is built from TRBV29-1 and TRBJ2-5; the D is unclear. With 8 bases removed from V and 5 bases from J, the gap between germline ends came to 12 bases. The CDR3 runs 11 residues. Germline CDR1 SQVTM, CDR2 ANQGSEA. CDR3 DNA: TGCAGCTCCCGCCTCGGGGAGACCCAGTACTTC. It is translated as CSSRLGETQYF.

J is TRBJ2-5 and V is TRBV10-3; 13 positions match TRBD2. CDR3 length equals 17 residues. The V and J ends lost 10 bases and 5 bases, in that order; junction bases with no gene match: 16. The germline CDR1 and CDR2 sequences are ENHRY and SYGVKD. As DNA, the CDR3 is TGTGCCAGCGGGAAACCGACGGGACTAGCGGGGATCGAGACCCAGTACTTC. Amino acids: CASGKPTGLAGIETQYF.

This clonotype was observed at least ten times. The chain is built from TRBV4-1 and TRBJ2-6; D ambiguous. The CDR3 is 17 residues long. The germline CDR1 and CDR2 sequences are MGHRA and YSYEKL. The V and J ends lost 0 bases and 1 base respectively, with 10 bases between them. Here the CDR3 reads CASSQDAIWSGANVLTF. CDR3 sequence (DNA): TGCGCCAGCAGCCAAGATGCGATCTGGTCTGGGGCCAACGTCCTGACTTTC.

This chain links TRBV11-2 with TRBJ2-7; 8 bases are shared with TRBD2. Germline lookup yields CDR1 SGHAT and CDR2 FQNNGV. With 3 bases clipped from V and 4 bases from J, the junction kept 8 bases outside the gene matches. The CDR3 has 15 amino acids. DNA of the CDR3: TGTGCCAGCAGCTTCGAAGCGGGAGTTCAGTACGAGCAGTACTTC. Protein product: CASSFEAGVQYEQYF.

The table lists this clonotype with many counts. The V and J genes are TRBV29-1 and TRBJ1-3; the D is unclear. The CDR3 runs 15 residues. V lost 1 base, J lost 1 base, and 11 bases lay in between. Germline V CDR1 and CDR2: SQVTM, ANQGSEA. CDR3 sequence: CSVEGEGRSGNTIYF. DNA for the CDR3: TGCAGCGTTGAAGGGGAAGGGCGGTCTGGAAACACCATATATTTT.

There are a few counts of this clonotype. The chain is built from TRBV10-2 and TRBJ1-2; D unresolved. The V end was cut by 3 bases, the J end by 0 bases, with 14 bases between. The CDR3 is 16 amino acids. Germline CDR1 WSHSY, CDR2 SAAADI. The DNA for the CDR3 is TGCGCCAGCAGTGACTCCCAACAAACGACTAACTATGGCTACACCTTC. Translation: CASSDSQQTTNYGYTF.

V and J are TRBV7-2 and TRBJ2-6, with D possibly being TRBD2 (5 bases). V gave up 4 bases and J gave up 0 bases, with 13 bases separating them. CDR3 size: 17 residues. The germline V gene encodes CDR1 SGHTA and CDR2 FQGNSA. The DNA for the CDR3 is TGTGCCAGCAGCTACGCGGGCCGGAGCTCTGGGGCCAACGTCCTGACTTTC. Its translation is CASSYAGRSSGANVLTF.

A remark on this clonotype: This may stem from a read error, because a much larger clone lies one nucleotide away. CDR3 protein: CSVEDRSGATSYGQYF. The CDR3 DNA is TGCAGCGTTGAAGACCGGTCTGGGGCGACCTCCTACGGGCAGTACTTC. The chain is built from TRBV29-1 and TRBJ2-7, with TRBD1 as a possible D gene (5 bases). Per the germline V gene, CDR1 is SQVTM and CDR2 is ANQGSEA. CDR3 length equals 16 residues.